The 19 T cell receptor beta chains listed next were all sequenced from one sample in a study of blood T cell repertoires in COVID-19. Measured with immunoSEQ multiplex PCR; TCRdb has only the in-frame clones, and not every one. The sample consists of about 260,000 clones, 85% to 90% of them appearing once. The sequencing sample was made of peripheral blood. These receptors were collected from a woman between 40 and 55 years old who had recovered from COVID-19.

This clone was seen once. V and J are TRBV28 and TRBJ2-7; 7 bases are shared with TRBD1. V lost 8 bases and J lost 6; bases outside the gene matches: 13. The CDR3 contains 14 residues. Germline CDR1 and CDR2: MDHEN and SYDVKM. CDR3 coding DNA: TGTGCCAGCGCCCGGGCAGGGGGAGATTTCGAGCAGTACTTC. Translating gives CASARAGGDFEQYF.

The V call is TRBV5-1, the J call TRBJ1-2; TRBD1 matches at 8 bases. J gave up 5 bases and V 4 bases, and 4 bases lay outside the gene matches. The CDR3 length is 13 residues. The germline CDR1 and CDR2 sequences are SGHRS and YFSETQ. The CDR3 sequence: CASSDTGGYGYTF. CDR3 DNA: TGCGCCAGCAGCGACACAGGGGGGTATGGCTACACCTTC.

The chain has TRBV6-5 and TRBJ1-1; D call uncertain. The length of the CDR3 is 14 residues. V lost 7 bases and J 1 base, leaving 13 bases between the germline ends. The germline V gene has CDR1 MNHEY and CDR2 SVGAGI. The CDR3 is CASIQWAGNTEAFF. DNA for the CDR3: TGTGCCAGCATTCAATGGGCCGGGAACACTGAAGCTTTCTTT.

The rearrangement links TRBV5-1 to TRBJ1-2, with a weak D call TRBD1 (6 bases). The V end lost 5 bases, the J end lost 0 bases, and 17 bases lay between the germline ends. Germline values: CDR1 SGHRS, CDR2 YFSETQ. There are 16 residues in the CDR3. The DNA for the CDR3 is TGCGCCAGCAGTCTTGACAGGCCCCTAACTAACTATGGCTACACCTTC. Its translation is CASSLDRPLTNYGYTF.

The CDR3 sequence: CASSPRSDRANLYGYTF. The CDR3 nucleotides read TGTGCCAGCAGCCCCCGGTCCGACAGGGCGAATTTGTATGGCTACACCTTC. The rearrangement links TRBV5-6 to TRBJ1-2; TRBD1 agrees at 7 bases. The ends lost 4 bases at V and 5 bases at J; junction bases unmatched: 17. Germline V gene lookup returns CDR1 SGHDT and CDR2 YYEEEE. This CDR3 region has 17 residues. Supplemented by reference TRBV5-6 and TRBJ1-2, the full variable domain reads DAGVTQSPTHLIKTRGQQVTLRCSPKSGHDTVSWYQQALGQGPQFIFQYYEEEERQRGNFPDRFSGHQFPNYSSELNVNALLLGDSALYLCASSPRSDRANLYGYTFGSGTRLTVV.

The chain uses TRBV20-1 and TRBJ1-1, with D perhaps matching TRBD1 (6 bases). Trimming cost V 5 bases and J 6 bases, with 10 bases left between them. The CDR3 sequence is 11 residues long. Germline-derived CDR1 and CDR2 are DFQATT and SNEGSKA (reference sequence). The CDR3 nucleotides read TGCAGTGCTGGGAAGGGGGCTGAAGCTTTCTTT. This translates into CSAGKGAEAFF.

The chain carries TRBV7-9 and TRBJ2-1; 10 bases are a match to TRBD2. Unmatched junction bases numbered 9, after V lost 1 base and J lost 0 bases. This CDR3 spans 19 amino acids. Germline V gene sequence: CDR1 SEHNR, CDR2 FQNEAQ (reference sequence). DNA for the CDR3: TGTGCCAGCAGCTTAGGACCAGGACTAGCGGAAAACTCCTACAATGAGCAGTTCTTC. Translation: CASSLGPGLAENSYNEQFF.

This clone was recorded a few times. This chain connects TRBV10-3 to TRBJ1-2; D perhaps matches TRBD1 (5 bases). Germline V CDR1 and CDR2: ENHRY, SYGVKD. V was clipped by 0 bases and J by 8 bases, with 13 bases between them. This CDR3 contains 14 residues. Written as DNA, the CDR3 is TGTGCCATCAGTGAGTCGAGAGACAGCGGGGGCTACACCTTC. Amino acid sequence: CAISESRDSGGYTF.

This chain connects TRBV18 to TRBJ1-1; 8 nucleotides agree with TRBD1. The V and J ends lost 6 bases and 0 bases, in that order; junction bases with no gene match: 6. Germline CDR1 and CDR2: KGHSH and LQKENI. The CDR3 totals 15 residues. Written as DNA, the CDR3 is TGTGCCAGCTCGCCGACAGGGGCGATGAACACTGAAGCTTTCTTT. Protein: CASSPTGAMNTEAFF.

CDR3 DNA: TGTGCCAGCTCGTGGGGGCTTGGGGACACTGAAGCTTTCTTT. Its protein product is CASSWGLGDTEAFF. V usage is TRBV18 and J usage is TRBJ1-1; a weak D match, TRBD1 (6 bases). The CDR3 length is 14 residues. V shed 6 bases and J shed 3 bases, with 14 bases lying between them. The V gene's germline CDR1 is KGHSH and CDR2 LQKENI.

CDR3 in amino acids: CASSEARTRANSPLHF. DNA for the CDR3: TGTGCCAGCAGTGAAGCCAGGACTAGGGCAAATTCACCCCTCCACTTT. The rearrangement joins TRBV6-1 to TRBJ1-6; D ambiguous. This CDR3 is built from 16 residues. Germline V gene sequence: CDR1 MNHNS, CDR2 SASEGT. Trimming cost V 0 bases and J 7 bases, with 13 bases left between them.

DNA of the CDR3: TGTGCCTGGAGGCCAAAGGGACATCCGGGGGGAGCTTTCTTT. Translating gives CAWRPKGHPGGAFF. This sequence joins TRBV30 and TRBJ1-1; the D gene is possibly TRBD1 (6 bases). The CDR3 spans 14 residues. Germline V gene data show CDR1 as GTSNPN and CDR2 as SVGIG (reference sequence). V was pared by 3 bases and J by 10 bases, with 21 bases between.

The chain uses TRBV24-1 and TRBJ1-2, with 7 bases matching TRBD1. The CDR3 sequence is 15 residues long. The V and J ends lost 4 bases and 7 bases, in that order; junction bases with no gene match: 11. The V gene's germline CDR1 is KGHDR and CDR2 SFDVKD. The DNA of the CDR3 is TGTGCCACCAGTGACTCGAGACAGGGAGCGCGTGGCTACACCTTC. Translated, it gives CATSDSRQGARGYTF.

In this sample, this clone turned up a few times. The chain recombines TRBV19 with TRBJ1-6; weak D call: TRBD1 (6 bases). CDR3 length: 14 residues. The ends were cut back, 7 bases at V and 8 bases at J, with 15 bases in the middle. Per the germline V gene, CDR1 is LNHDA and CDR2 is SQIVND (reference sequence). The chain's CDR3 is CASKHRVEDSPLHF. The DNA of the CDR3 is TGTGCCAGTAAACACAGGGTAGAGGATTCACCCCTCCACTTT.

The chain uses TRBV5-4 and TRBJ2-3, with 11 nucleotides matching TRBD2. The junction had 2 bases not matched to a gene; V was cut back by 2 bases and J by 3 bases. Germline V CDR1 and CDR2: SGHNT, YYREEE (reference sequence). The CDR3 contains 15 residues. CDR3 loop: CASSLIAGGTDTQYF. The CDR3, as DNA: TGTGCCAGCAGCTTAATAGCGGGGGGGACAGATACGCAGTATTTT.

The gene calls are TRBV6-5 and TRBJ2-7; maybe TRBD2 (6 bases). V was pared by 6 bases and J by 7 bases, with 10 bases between. The CDR3 extends over 11 amino acids. In germline, CDR1 is MNHEY, CDR2 SVGAGI. The CDR3 coding sequence is TGTGCCAGCAGCAGTGGGGGGGAGCAGTACTTC. Translated: CASSSGGEQYF.

This chain uses TRBV5-1 with TRBJ2-2; D is possibly TRBD1 (6 bases). Germline V gene data show CDR1 as SGHRS and CDR2 as YFSETQ. This CDR3 has 13 amino acids. Trimming shortened V by 3 bases and J by 5 bases, and 8 bases separated the two germline ends. The DNA of the CDR3 is TGCGCCAGCAGCTCTAGGGGGACCGGGGAGCTGTTTTTT. Translated, it gives CASSSRGTGELFF.

The chain's CDR3 is CASSQEGQGNDGYTF. DNA for the CDR3: TGCGCCAGCAGCCAAGAGGGTCAGGGCAATGATGGCTACACCTTC. The chain couples TRBV4-1 to TRBJ1-2; D perhaps matches TRBD1 (5 bases). This CDR3 is 15 amino acids long. CDR1 is MGHRA, CDR2 YSYEKL, per germline. V shed 0 bases and J shed 6 bases, with 14 bases lying between them.

The chain links TRBV10-2 to TRBJ1-1; TRBD1 aligns across 7 bases. This CDR3 spans 14 amino acids. V lost 4 bases and J lost 6; bases outside the gene matches: 8. Germline V lookup: CDR1 WSHSY, CDR2 SAAADI. The CDR3 DNA sequence: TGCGCCAGCAGTGGCATAGGGGGCGAGGCTGAAGCTTTCTTT. This encodes CASSGIGGEAEAFF.